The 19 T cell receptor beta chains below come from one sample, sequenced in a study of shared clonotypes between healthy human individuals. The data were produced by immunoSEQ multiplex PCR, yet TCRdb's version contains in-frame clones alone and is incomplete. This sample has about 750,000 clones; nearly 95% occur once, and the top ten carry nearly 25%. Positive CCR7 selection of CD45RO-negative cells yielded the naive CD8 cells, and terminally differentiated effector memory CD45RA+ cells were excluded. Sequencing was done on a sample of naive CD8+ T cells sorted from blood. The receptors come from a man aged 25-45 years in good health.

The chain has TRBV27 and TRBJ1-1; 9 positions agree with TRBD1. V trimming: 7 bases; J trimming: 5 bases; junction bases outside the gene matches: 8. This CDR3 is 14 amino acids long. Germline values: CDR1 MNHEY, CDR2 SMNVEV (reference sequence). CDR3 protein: CASKGQGRWTEAFF. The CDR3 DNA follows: TGTGCCAGCAAGGGACAGGGTAGATGGACTGAAGCTTTCTTT.

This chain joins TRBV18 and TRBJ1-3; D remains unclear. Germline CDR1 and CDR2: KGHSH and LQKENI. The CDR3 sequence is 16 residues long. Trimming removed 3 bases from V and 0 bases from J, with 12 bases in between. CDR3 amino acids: CASSPSQTSSGNTIYF. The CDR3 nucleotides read TGTGCCAGCTCACCTTCCCAGACCAGCTCTGGAAACACCATATATTTT. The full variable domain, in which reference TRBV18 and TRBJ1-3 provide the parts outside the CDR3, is NAGVMQNPRHLVRRRGQEARLRCSPMKGHSHVYWYRQLPEEGLKFMVYLQKENIIDESGMPKERFSAEFPKEGPSILRIQQVVRGDSAAYFCASSPSQTSSGNTIYFGEGSWLTVV.

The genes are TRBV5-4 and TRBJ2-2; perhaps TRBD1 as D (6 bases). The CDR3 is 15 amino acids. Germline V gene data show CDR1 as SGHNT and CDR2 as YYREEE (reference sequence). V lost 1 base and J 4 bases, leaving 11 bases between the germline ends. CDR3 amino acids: CASSLWGLGTGELFF. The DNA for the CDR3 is TGTGCCAGCAGCTTGTGGGGGCTGGGCACCGGGGAGCTGTTTTTT.

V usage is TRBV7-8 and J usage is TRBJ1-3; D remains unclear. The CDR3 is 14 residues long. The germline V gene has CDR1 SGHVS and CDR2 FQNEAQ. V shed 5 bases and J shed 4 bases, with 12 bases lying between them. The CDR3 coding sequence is TGTGCCAGCAGCACAAACTTGGGAGGAAACACCATATATTTT. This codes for CASSTNLGGNTIYF.

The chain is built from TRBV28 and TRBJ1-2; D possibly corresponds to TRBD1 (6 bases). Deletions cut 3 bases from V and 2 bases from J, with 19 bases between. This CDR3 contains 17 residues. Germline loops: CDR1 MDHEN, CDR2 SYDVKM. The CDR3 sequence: CASSFTSTGQENYGYTF. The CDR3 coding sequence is TGTGCCAGCAGTTTTACTTCGACAGGCCAAGAAAACTATGGCTACACCTTC.

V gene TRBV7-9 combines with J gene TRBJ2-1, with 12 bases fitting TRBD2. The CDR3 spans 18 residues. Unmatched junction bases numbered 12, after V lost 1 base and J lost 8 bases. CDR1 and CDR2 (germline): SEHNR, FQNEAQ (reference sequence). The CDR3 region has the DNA TGTGCCAGCAGCTTAGACGCTAGCGGGAGGGCCGGGTCGTATGAGCAGTTCTTC. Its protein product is CASSLDASGRAGSYEQFF.

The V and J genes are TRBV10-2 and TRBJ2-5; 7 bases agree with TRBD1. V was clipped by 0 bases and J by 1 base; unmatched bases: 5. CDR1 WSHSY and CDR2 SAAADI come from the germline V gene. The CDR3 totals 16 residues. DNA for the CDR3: TGCGCCAGCAGTGAGTCCCGACAGGGCCTCCAAGAGACCCAGTACTTC. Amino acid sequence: CASSESRQGLQETQYF.

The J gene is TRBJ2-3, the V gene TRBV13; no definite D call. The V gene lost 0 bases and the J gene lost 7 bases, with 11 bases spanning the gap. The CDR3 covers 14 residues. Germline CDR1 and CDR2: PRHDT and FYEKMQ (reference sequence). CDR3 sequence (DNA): TGTGCCAGCAGCTTAGGGCCCGGGTGGAATACGCAGTATTTT. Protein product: CASSLGPGWNTQYF.

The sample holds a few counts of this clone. The CDR3: CASSLGVGEGSYNEQFF. The DNA for the CDR3 is TGTGCCAGCAGCTTAGGGGTAGGGGAAGGCTCCTACAATGAGCAGTTCTTC. The gene calls are TRBV7-3 and TRBJ2-1, with a possible D match to TRBD1 (5 bases). This CDR3 contains 17 residues. The germline V and J ends were trimmed by 2 bases and 0 bases, with 14 bases remaining between them. CDR1 is SGHTA and CDR2 is FQGTGA in the germline V gene.

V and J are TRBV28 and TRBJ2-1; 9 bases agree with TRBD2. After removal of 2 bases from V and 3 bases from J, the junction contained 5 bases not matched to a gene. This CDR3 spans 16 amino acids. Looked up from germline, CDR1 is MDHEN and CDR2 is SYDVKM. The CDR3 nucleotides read TGTGCCAGCAGTTTAGATAGCGGGAGAGGCTACAATGAGCAGTTCTTC. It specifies CASSLDSGRGYNEQFF. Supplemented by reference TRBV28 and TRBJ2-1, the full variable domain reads DVKVTQSSRYLVKRTGEKVFLECVQDMDHENMFWYRQDPGLGLRLIYFSYDVKMKEKGDIPEGYSVSREKKERFSLILESASTNQTSMYLCASSLDSGRGYNEQFFGPGTRLTVL.

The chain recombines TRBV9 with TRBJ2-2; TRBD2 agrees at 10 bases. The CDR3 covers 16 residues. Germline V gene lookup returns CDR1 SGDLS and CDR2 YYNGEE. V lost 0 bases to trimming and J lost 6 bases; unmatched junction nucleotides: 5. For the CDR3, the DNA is TGTGCCAGCAGCGTAGGGAGCGGGAGGGCCTCCGGGGAGCTGTTTTTT. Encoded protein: CASSVGSGRASGELFF.

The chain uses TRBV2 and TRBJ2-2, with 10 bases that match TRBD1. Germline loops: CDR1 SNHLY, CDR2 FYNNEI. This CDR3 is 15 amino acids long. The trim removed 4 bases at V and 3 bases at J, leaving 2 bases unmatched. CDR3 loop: CASSGDRGHTGELFF. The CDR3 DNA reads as TGTGCCAGCAGTGGAGACAGGGGGCACACCGGGGAGCTGTTTTTT.

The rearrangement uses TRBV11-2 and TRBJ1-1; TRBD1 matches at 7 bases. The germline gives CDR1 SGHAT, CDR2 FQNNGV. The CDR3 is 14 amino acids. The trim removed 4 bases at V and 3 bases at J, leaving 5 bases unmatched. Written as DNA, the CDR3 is TGTGCCAGCAGCTACGGGACAGAATACACTGAAGCTTTCTTT. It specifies CASSYGTEYTEAFF. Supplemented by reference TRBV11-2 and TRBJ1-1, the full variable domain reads EAGVAQSPRYKIIEKRQSVAFWCNPISGHATLYWYQQILGQGPKLLIQFQNNGVVDDSQLPKDRFSAERLKGVDSTLKIQPAKLEDSAVYLCASSYGTEYTEAFFGQGTRLTVV.

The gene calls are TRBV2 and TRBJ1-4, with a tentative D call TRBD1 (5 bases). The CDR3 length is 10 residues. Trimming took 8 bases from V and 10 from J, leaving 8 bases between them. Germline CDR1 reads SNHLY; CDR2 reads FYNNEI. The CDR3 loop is CASRGRKLFF. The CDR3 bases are TGTGCCAGCCGGGGGAGAAAACTGTTTTTT.

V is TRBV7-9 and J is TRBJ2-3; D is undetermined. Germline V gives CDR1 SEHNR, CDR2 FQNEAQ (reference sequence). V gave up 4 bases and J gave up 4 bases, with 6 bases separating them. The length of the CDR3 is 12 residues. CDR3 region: CASSSHPDTQYF. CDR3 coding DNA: TGTGCCAGCAGCTCCCACCCAGATACGCAGTATTTT.

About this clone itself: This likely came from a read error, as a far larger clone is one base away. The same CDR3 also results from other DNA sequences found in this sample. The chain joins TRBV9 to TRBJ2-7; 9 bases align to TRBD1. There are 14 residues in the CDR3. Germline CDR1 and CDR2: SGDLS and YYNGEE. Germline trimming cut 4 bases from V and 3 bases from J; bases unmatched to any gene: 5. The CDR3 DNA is TGTGCCAGCAGCCCCGGGACAGGGAGCTACGAGCAGTACTTC. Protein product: CASSPGTGSYEQYF. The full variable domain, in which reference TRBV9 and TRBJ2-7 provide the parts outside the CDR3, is DSGVTQTPKHLITATGQRVTLRCSPRSGDLSVYWYQQSLDQGLQFLIQYYNGEERAKGNILERFSAQQFPDLHSELNLSSLELGDSALYFCASSPGTGSYEQYFGPGTRLTVT.

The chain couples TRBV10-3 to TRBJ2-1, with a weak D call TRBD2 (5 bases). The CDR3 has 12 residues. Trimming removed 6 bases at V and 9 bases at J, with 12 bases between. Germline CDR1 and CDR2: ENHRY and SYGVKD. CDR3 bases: TGTGCCATCAGAGAGAGTGGGAGTGAGCAGTTCTTC. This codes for CAIRESGSEQFF.

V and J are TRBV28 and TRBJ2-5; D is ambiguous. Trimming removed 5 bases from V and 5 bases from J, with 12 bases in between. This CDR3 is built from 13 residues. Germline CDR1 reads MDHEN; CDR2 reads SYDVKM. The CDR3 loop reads CASSQPGLETQYF. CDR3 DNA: TGTGCCAGCAGTCAACCGGGCCTTGAGACCCAGTACTTC.

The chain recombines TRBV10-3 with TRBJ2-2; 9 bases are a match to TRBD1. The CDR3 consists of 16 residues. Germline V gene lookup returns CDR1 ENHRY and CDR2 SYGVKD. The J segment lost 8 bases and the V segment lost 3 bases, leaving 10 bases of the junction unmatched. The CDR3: CAISDLGQGIVGELFF. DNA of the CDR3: TGTGCCATCAGTGACTTAGGACAGGGGATTGTGGGGGAGCTGTTTTTT.